The sequence of this TCR beta chain was determined in a study of radiotherapy plus CTLA-4 blockade in lung cancer. The wider study: Objective responses arose in 15% to 20% of patients, and under 40% experienced disease control.

Study-wide points: In blood, early T cell clone dynamics reportedly predicted response best, together with interferon-beta.

V was pared by 3 bases and J by 4 bases, with 9 bases of the junction left unmatched. CDR1 and CDR2 (germline): LNHDA, SQIVND (reference sequence). The CDR3 spans 16 residues. Using immunoSEQ multiplex PCR, the repertoire was profiled, and TCRdb retains in-frame clones only, with some absent. The data show about 45,000 clones, 73% seen once. Treatment of patients with chemo-refractory metastatic non-small-cell lung cancer consisted of focal radiation plus CTLA-4 blockade with ipilimumab. Concerning this clone itself: Its antigen is currently unknown.

The receptor was isolated from a human donor with non-small cell lung cancer who had a complete response to radiotherapy plus ipilimumab. The chain couples TRBV19 to TRBJ1-2, with 9 bases identical to TRBD1. The starting material was peripheral blood, obtained from a patient treated with radiotherapy plus ipilimumab. The CDR3 is CASSIGQGRHSYGYTF. The CDR3 nucleotides are TGTGCCAGTAGTATCGGACAGGGGCGACACTCCTATGGCTACACCTTC.